Described below is a single T cell receptor (beta chain) sequence and its context. It lacks a known antigen. Base qualities are missing; no much larger clone stands one base away. Unmatched junction bases come to 9, with V trimmed by 3 bases and J by 2 bases. Including cysteine and phenylalanine, the CDR3 has 17 amino acids. Just the 51-base CDR3 DNA is kept, in frame starting at base 1. From the germline V gene, CDR1 is SGHTA and CDR2 is FQGNSA. This record belongs to a study of human T cells and chemical hapten exposure (TCRdb year 2021). Regarding the research as a whole: For sensitization, 2% DPC in acetone was applied to a roughly 2 cm by roughly 2 cm area of upper inner arm skin. Throughout the roughly 24-week study period, patients were also given weekly therapeutic DPC doses on the scalp. Patch testing on the upper back used Finn chambers containing 0.01% DPC, with scoring done after 6 days according to International Contact Dermatitis Research Group standards. Alopecia areata with under or over 50% scalp involvement, alopecia totalis and alopecia universalis were represented in the patient cohort, which was mostly female. Libraries were pooled for sequencing, and variation in per-sample TCR yields was attributed mainly to small differences in library volumes within the pool. The study tracked peripheral blood TCR repertoire changes in vivo during primary and secondary sensitization to the hapten diphenylcyclopropenone (DPC) in alopecia patients. Blood samples were taken from patients before sensitization (week 0) and then at 2, 6 and about 24 weeks after DPC sensitization. About 27 alopecia patients gave blood for TCR sequencing at one to four time points (pre-sensitization, 2, 6 and 24 weeks). The investigation overall reported the following: Alopecia, a presumed autoimmune disease, was present in all patients, so the immune response of the patients might differ from that of healthy individuals. Repeated subsampling changed both the strength of the expansion versus patch-test correlation and the threshold at which that correlation became significant. Patch test score was positively correlated with the number of PT1 expanded TCRs, with significance at thresholds 8, 16 and 32 but not at 4. The number of TCRs above 1 in 1000 frequency did not change with DPC sensitization; there was no evidence of global repertoire structure alterations. Compared with pre-sensitization or healthy control sets, expanded TCRs formed significantly more large CDR3 similarity clusters, which is consistent with antigen-driven responses.

Receptor libraries were prepared by RACE. Instrument used: NextSeq 500. Library preparation attached unique molecular identifiers to individual cDNA molecules for quantitative, reproducible TCR counting. From each blood RNA sample, both TCR alpha and TCR beta chains were sequenced. Concerning the study's data processing: Samples had a median of roughly 87,000 TCRs, with a range from roughly 20,000 to 690,600. The Decombinator software suite was used to annotate V, J and CDR3 in the TCR reads. For the PS versus PT1 abundance plots, all samples were subsampled to the same number of TCRs (28,000). Expanded TCRs were defined as absent before sensitization and observed at least eight times at the 2-week time point. TCRdb reanalyzed the raw reads on its own, using fastp at Q25 for trimming and MiXCR for clone calling, and kept in-frame beta chains. CDR3 protein sequences are deduplicated, and each keeps its most common genes and DNA. The V and J calls shown here were made by TCRdb, not taken from the authors' results. A total of 340,000 or so distinct CDR3 sequences appear in this sample, 6% to 8.5% of them only once. Roughly 8% of the sample is taken by the ten largest.

Interpreted using the paper, the time point label stands for: patch test 1, 2 weeks after DPC sensitization. The treatment or condition tag for this specimen amounts to: therapeutic diphenylcyclopropenone sensitization with weekly scalp DPC. At each patch-test visit, blood was drawn before the patch test was applied. Patients were eligible if aged 18 to 70, diagnosed with alopecia and judged suitable for DPC therapy, and pregnant patients were excluded. Total RNA was extracted from unfractionated whole blood that had been collected in Tempus Blood RNA tubes. This specimen consisted of whole blood, obtained in connection with sensitization to the hapten diphenylcyclopropenone (DPC). The V and J segments used are TRBV7-2 and TRBJ2-3; TRBD2 matches 9 bases in the middle. This clonotype was sampled from a woman aged 18 to 35 with alopecia areata. Some clones in this sample may be carry-over from other donors' samples. The nucleotides are TGTGCCAGCAGCTTGAGGGTAATAGCGGGGGTCACAGATACGCAGTATTTT. Its coded protein is CASSLRVIAGVTDTQYF.